Presented here are 5 T cell receptor beta chains from one specimen sequenced in a study of blood T cell repertoires in COVID-19. Measured with immunoSEQ multiplex PCR; TCRdb has only the in-frame clones, and not every one. The sample lists over 200,000 clones, roughly 91% seen once, with more than 0.95% in the top ten. The specimen sequenced was peripheral blood. The receptor set was obtained from a woman aged 40 to 49 who had recovered from COVID-19.

The V gene is TRBV14, the J gene TRBJ2-7, with a tentative D call TRBD1 (5 bases). Germline CDR1 is SGHDN and CDR2 is FVKESK. This CDR3 contains 12 residues. Trimming removed 10 bases at V and 2 bases at J, with 12 bases between. CDR3 nucleotide sequence: TGTGCCACCACCTGGACACCCTACGAGCAGTACGTC. This translates into CATTWTPYEQYV.

The chain couples TRBV6-5 to TRBJ2-7; D might be TRBD1 (6 bases). Between the trimmed V and J ends, which lost 2 bases and 3 bases, there was a span of 8 bases. There are 13 residues in the CDR3. Germline V gene data show CDR1 as MNHEY and CDR2 as SVGAGI. This chain's CDR3 is CASSYGQLYEQYF. In nucleotides, the CDR3 is TGTGCCAGCAGTTACGGACAGCTCTACGAGCAGTACTTC.

The V call is TRBV6-5, the J call TRBJ2-7; maybe TRBD2 (6 bases). Trimming stripped 3 bases from V and 2 bases from J, with 14 bases between. Germline lookup yields CDR1 MNHEY and CDR2 SVGAGI. CDR3 length: 15 residues. Written as DNA, the CDR3 is TGTGCCAGCAGTTATGCGGCGGAGGGCCCCTACGAGCAGTACGTC. Translation: CASSYAAEGPYEQYV.

The count of this clone is one. The chain links TRBV30 to TRBJ1-4; TRBD1 might be the D (5 bases). The germline gives CDR1 GTSNPN, CDR2 SVGIG (reference sequence). This CDR3 is 14 amino acids long. The V and J ends lost 3 bases and 2 bases respectively, with 10 bases between them. The chain's CDR3 is CAWRGGATNEKLFF. The CDR3 nucleotides are TGTGCCTGGAGGGGAGGGGCGACTAATGAAAAACTGTTTTTT.

This chain connects TRBV11-2 to TRBJ1-2; the D gene is possibly TRBD1 (6 bases). This CDR3 comprises 16 residues. V was clipped by 4 bases and J by 4 bases, with 19 bases between them. The germline gives CDR1 SGHAT, CDR2 FQNNGV. The CDR3 reads CASSSPDGGPSYGYTF. CDR3 nucleotide sequence: TGTGCCAGCAGCTCCCCGGACGGGGGGCCGAGCTATGGCTACACCTTC.